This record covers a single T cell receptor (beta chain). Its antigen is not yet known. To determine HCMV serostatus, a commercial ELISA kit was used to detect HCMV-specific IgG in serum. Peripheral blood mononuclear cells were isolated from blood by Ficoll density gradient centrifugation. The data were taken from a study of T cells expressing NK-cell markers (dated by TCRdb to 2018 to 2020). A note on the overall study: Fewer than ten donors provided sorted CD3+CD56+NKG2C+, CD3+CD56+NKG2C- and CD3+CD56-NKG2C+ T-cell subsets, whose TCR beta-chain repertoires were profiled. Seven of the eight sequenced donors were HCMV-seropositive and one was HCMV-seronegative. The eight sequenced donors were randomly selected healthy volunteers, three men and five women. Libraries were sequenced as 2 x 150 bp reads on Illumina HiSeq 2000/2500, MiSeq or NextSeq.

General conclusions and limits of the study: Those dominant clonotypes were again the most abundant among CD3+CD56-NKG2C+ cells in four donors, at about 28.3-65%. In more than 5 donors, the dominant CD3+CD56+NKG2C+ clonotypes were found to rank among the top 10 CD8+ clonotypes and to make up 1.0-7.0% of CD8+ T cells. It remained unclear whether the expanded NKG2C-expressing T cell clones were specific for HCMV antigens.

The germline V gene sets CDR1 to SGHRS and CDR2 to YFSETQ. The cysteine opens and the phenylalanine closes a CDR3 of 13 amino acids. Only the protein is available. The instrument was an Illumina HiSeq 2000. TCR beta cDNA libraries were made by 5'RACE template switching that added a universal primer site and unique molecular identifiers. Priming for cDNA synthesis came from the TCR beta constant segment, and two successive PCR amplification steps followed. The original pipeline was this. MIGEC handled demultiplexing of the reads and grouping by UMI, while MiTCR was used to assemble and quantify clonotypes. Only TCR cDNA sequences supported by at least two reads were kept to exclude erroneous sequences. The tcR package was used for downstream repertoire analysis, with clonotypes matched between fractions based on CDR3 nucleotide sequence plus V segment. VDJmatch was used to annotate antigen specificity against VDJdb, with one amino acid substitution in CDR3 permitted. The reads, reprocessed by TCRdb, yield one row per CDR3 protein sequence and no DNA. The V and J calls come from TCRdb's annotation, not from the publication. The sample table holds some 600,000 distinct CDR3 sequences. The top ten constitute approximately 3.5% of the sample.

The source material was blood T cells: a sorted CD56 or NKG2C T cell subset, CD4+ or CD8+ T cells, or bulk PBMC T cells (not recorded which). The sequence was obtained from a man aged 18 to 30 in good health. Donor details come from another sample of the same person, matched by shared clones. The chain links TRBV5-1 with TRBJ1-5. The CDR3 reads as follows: CASSSGSNQPQHF. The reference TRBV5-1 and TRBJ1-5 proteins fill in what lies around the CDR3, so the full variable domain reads KAGVTQTPRYLIKTRGQQVTLSCSPISGHRSVSWYQQTPGQGLQFLFEYFSETQRNKGNFPGRFSGRQFSNSRSEMNVSTLELGDSALYLCASSSGSNQPQHFGDGTRLSIL.